The 13 T cell receptor beta chains below all came from one sample that was sequenced in a study of CD8+CD57+ T cells in acquired aplastic anemia listed by TCRdb under 2018. The run used an Illumina HiSeq 2000. TCR beta VDJ combination and CDR3 sequence profiling used genomic DNA as the template. The raw public data were reprocessed by TCRdb itself: fastp quality trimming at Q25, MiXCR clonotype calling, in-frame beta chains only. CDR3 protein duplicates are merged, each entry listing the most common genes and DNA. The sample records under 200,000 distinct CDR3 sequences, roughly 48% of which are singletons. Approximately 3% of the sample rests with the top ten. The patients picked for sequencing were ones in whom flow cytometry had shown an expansion of CD8+CD57+ cells. Sample: sorted CD4+, CD8+, or CD8+CD57+ T cells (not recorded which) from PBMCs. Receptors originate from a human donor with aplastic anemia.

The chain recombines TRBV19 with TRBJ2-3, with 8 bases that match TRBD2. The length of the CDR3 is 17 residues. CDR1 and CDR2 from the germline V gene are LNHDA and SQIVND (reference sequence). V lost 4 bases and J lost 1; bases outside the gene matches: 10. In nucleotides, the CDR3 is TGTGCCAGTAGTAAGGTCGGGAGGGCCAAGGGCACAGATACGCAGTATTTT. Its protein product is CASSKVGRAKGTDTQYF. Full variable domain (outside the CDR3, taken from reference TRBV19 and TRBJ2-3): DGGITQSPKYLFRKEGQNVTLSCEQNLNHDAMYWYRQDPGQGLRLIYYSQIVNDFQKGDIAEGYSVSREKKESFPLTVTSAQKNPTAFYLCASSKVGRAKGTDTQYFGPGTRLTVL.

There are a few counts of this clonotype. A read error may explain this, as a much larger clone is one base away. The chain couples TRBV24-1 to TRBJ2-7; TRBD2 aligns across 15 bases. This CDR3 comprises 15 residues. Germline values: CDR1 KGHDR, CDR2 SFDVKD. The CDR3 protein is CAASDQGLAGGEQYF. CDR3 sequence (DNA): TGTGCCGCCAGTGACCAGGGACTAGCGGGAGGCGAGCAGTACTTC.

Many counts were recorded for this clonotype. The chain combines TRBV5-1 with TRBJ2-3; no clear D. Germline V gene lookup returns CDR1 SGHRS and CDR2 YFSETQ. The CDR3 contains 16 residues. Trimming took off 0 bases at V and 2 bases at J, with 13 bases between the two ends. The CDR3 sequence is CASSLAHPGTTDTQYF. The CDR3 nucleotides read TGCGCCAGCAGCTTGGCCCACCCGGGCACCACAGATACGCAGTATTTT.

Details on this clonotype: This may arise from a read error, as a much more abundant clone is one base away. J is TRBJ2-1 and V is TRBV9; D gene ambiguous. The CDR3 is made up of 15 amino acids. Germline CDR1 reads SGDLS; CDR2 reads YYNGEE. The DNA for the CDR3 is TGTGCCAGCAGCGTAGATGTTCCATCCTACAATAAGCAGTTCTTC. Translation gives CASSVDVPSYNKQFF.

Many counts were recorded for this clonotype. This chain connects TRBV6-1 to TRBJ2-7; D is unresolved. V lost 5 bases to trimming and J lost 5 bases, with 16 bases between them. The CDR3 covers 14 residues. Germline-derived CDR1 and CDR2 are MNHNS and SASEGT. As DNA, the CDR3 is TGTGCCAGCAGTCCCCGGACCCCTCTGGACGAGCAGTACTTC. This gives the protein CASSPRTPLDEQYF.

Worth noting for this clonotype: Because the CDR3's place on the DNA is in doubt, the DNA is left out and the CDR3 is given as listed by TCRdb. The chain employs TRBV11-2 and TRBJ2-7; TRBD1 reflects the table's D call only, with no check against the DNA. From germline, CDR1 is SGHAT and CDR2 FQNNGV. With termini counted, the CDR3 has 19 amino acids. CDR3 amino acids: CASSIYLCSVAAGAHEQYF.

V gene TRBV6-5 combines with J gene TRBJ1-5; no definite D call. V lost 2 bases and J 4 bases, leaving 6 bases between the germline ends. Germline CDR1 is MNHEY and CDR2 is SVGAGI. CDR3 length: 13 amino acids. CDR3 loop: CASSYGVNQPQHF. Here the CDR3 DNA reads TGTGCCAGCAGTTACGGGGTTAATCAGCCCCAGCATTTT.

The V call is TRBV28, the J call TRBJ2-3; tentative D call: TRBD2 (6 bases). Trimming removed 3 bases at V and 5 bases at J, with 12 bases between. Per the germline V gene, CDR1 is MDHEN and CDR2 is SYDVKM. This CDR3 region has 14 residues. CDR3 sequence: CASSLGGTKDTQYF. The CDR3 DNA follows: TGTGCCAGCAGTTTGGGCGGGACGAAAGATACGCAGTATTTT.

The chain combines TRBV5-1 with TRBJ1-5; D might be TRBD1 (5 bases). Germline CDR1 and CDR2: SGHRS and YFSETQ. V lost 4 bases and J 4 bases, leaving 15 bases between the germline ends. The CDR3 is 15 residues long. For the CDR3, the DNA is TGCGCCAGCAGCCCGGGAGCGGGGGGGAATCAGCCCCAGCATTTT. Protein sequence: CASSPGAGGNQPQHF.

The chain combines TRBV30 with TRBJ1-4; tentative D call: TRBD1 (5 bases). Germline-derived CDR1 and CDR2 are GTSNPN and SVGIG (reference sequence). Deletions cut 0 bases from V and 8 bases from J, with 19 bases between. The CDR3 spans 16 residues. CDR3 loop: CAWSVHGGREQEKLFF. The CDR3 nucleotides read TGTGCCTGGAGTGTACACGGCGGCAGGGAACAAGAAAAACTGTTTTTT.

The CDR3 loop is CASSVRGGSNQPQHF. As DNA, the CDR3 is TGTGCCAGCAGTGTACGGGGGGGTAGCAATCAGCCCCAGCATTTT. The chain is built from TRBV2 and TRBJ1-5, with a weak D call TRBD1 (5 bases). CDR3 length: 15 residues. Germline CDR1 and CDR2: SNHLY and FYNNEI. V lost 4 bases and J lost 0, with 10 bases in between.

This clonotype has just one count. It may be a read error: a sequence one base away is much more abundant. The CDR3 carries no conserved terminal phenylalanine or tryptophan, so it likely arises from a read error. The rearrangement uses TRBV7-2 and TRBJ1-1; no definite D call. This CDR3 has 15 amino acids. V lost 2 bases and J 8 bases, leaving 18 bases between the germline ends. Per the germline V gene, CDR1 is SGHTA and CDR2 is FQGNSA. The CDR3 DNA reads as TGTGCCAGCAGCTTATGGGAGATTAGGGTCGCGGAAGCTTTCTCT. This codes for CASSLWEIRVAEAFS.

The rearrangement links TRBV6-5 to TRBJ2-2; 13 bases are a match to TRBD2. Germline V gene data show CDR1 as MNHEY and CDR2 as SVGAGI. This CDR3 spans 16 amino acids. The V and J ends lost 4 bases and 5 bases, in that order; junction bases with no gene match: 4. CDR3 DNA sequence: TGTGCCAGCAGTTTGGGGACTAGCGGGGTTACCGGGGAGCTGTTTTTT. Protein product: CASSLGTSGVTGELFF.